Below, 32 T cell receptor beta chains from the same sample are listed, as sequenced in a study of T cells in localized non-small cell lung cancer. The table came from immunoSEQ multiplex PCR; TCRdb's copy has only in-frame clones and leaves some out. The sample lists just over 1,500 clones, over 20% occurring once. The sample was lung tumor tissue, taken before any cancer treatment. The receptor set was obtained from a woman between 35 and 70 years old with stage II lung adenocarcinoma.

This chain joins TRBV28 and TRBJ1-2, with D tentatively TRBD1 (5 bases). Trimming cost V 5 bases and J 4 bases, with 14 bases left between them. The CDR3 consists of 14 residues. Germline lookup yields CDR1 MDHEN and CDR2 SYDVKM. CDR3 protein: CASSTGRLIYGYTF. CDR3 sequence (DNA): TGTGCCAGCAGTACGGGACGGCTCATCTATGGCTACACCTTC.

V and J are TRBV28 and TRBJ1-1; no clear D gene. V was cut by 3 bases and J by 5 bases, with 16 bases left in between. The germline V gene has CDR1 MDHEN and CDR2 SYDVKM. CDR3 length: 15 amino acids. CDR3 bases: TGTGCCAGCAGTTTTAGTAGGCTTTCTACGACTGAAGCTTTCTTT. Translated, it gives CASSFSRLSTTEAFF. Drawing the rest from reference TRBV28 and TRBJ1-1, the complete variable domain is DVKVTQSSRYLVKRTGEKVFLECVQDMDHENMFWYRQDPGLGLRLIYFSYDVKMKEKGDIPEGYSVSREKKERFSLILESASTNQTSMYLCASSFSRLSTTEAFFGQGTRLTVV.

V and J are TRBV28 and TRBJ1-5, with D unclear. The CDR3 extends over 14 amino acids. The V and J ends lost 3 bases and 3 bases respectively, with 9 bases between them. CDR1 MDHEN and CDR2 SYDVKM come from the germline V gene. CDR3 region: CASSFIIPNQPQHF. The DNA of the CDR3 is TGTGCCAGCAGTTTCATTATCCCCAATCAGCCCCAGCATTTT.

In its sample, this clone ranks as large. The genes are TRBV11-3 and TRBJ2-2; D is ambiguous. Germline CDR1 SGHNT, CDR2 YENEEA. V dropped 5 bases and J dropped 0 bases, with 7 bases sitting between them. The CDR3 runs to 14 residues. In nucleotides, the CDR3 is TGTGCCAGCAGCCCACGTCCGAACACCGGGGAGCTGTTTTTT. This encodes CASSPRPNTGELFF.

This clone was observed a handful of times. The genes are TRBV6-8 and TRBJ1-2; TRBD1 matches 10 bases. The CDR3 covers 16 residues. Germline V gene sequence: CDR1 MNHGY, CDR2 SAAAGT. Unmatched junction bases numbered 13, after V lost 5 bases and J lost 7 bases. This CDR3 reads CASSKRDRGIAGGYTF. Written as DNA, the CDR3 is TGTGCCAGCAGTAAACGGGACAGGGGTATTGCGGGTGGCTACACCTTC.

The V and J genes are TRBV18 and TRBJ1-2, with 7 positions matching TRBD1. Germline CDR1 reads KGHSH; CDR2 reads LQKENI. V lost 4 bases to trimming and J lost 6 bases; unmatched junction nucleotides: 8. CDR3 size: 14 residues. CDR3 sequence reads: CASSQQGTSNGYTF. CDR3 in DNA: TGTGCCAGCTCACAACAGGGGACCTCTAATGGCTACACCTTC.

The genes are TRBV18 and TRBJ1-2; D is unresolved. Germline values: CDR1 KGHSH, CDR2 LQKENI. CDR3 length: 14 residues. V dropped 9 bases and J dropped 2 bases, with 16 bases sitting between them. Here the CDR3 DNA reads TGTGCCAGTTCCAGGACCCTTACCAACTATGGCTACACCTTC. Amino acid sequence: CASSRTLTNYGYTF.

The chain uses TRBV6-8 and TRBJ1-5; TRBD1 might be the D (5 bases). CDR3 length: 15 residues. The germline V and J ends were trimmed by 7 bases and 9 bases, with 22 bases remaining between them. Germline-derived CDR1 and CDR2 are MNHGY and SAAAGT. The CDR3: CASTYAPTAVRPQHF. The CDR3 DNA is TGTGCCAGCACCTATGCGCCGACAGCAGTCCGGCCCCAGCATTTT.

The chain has TRBV9 and TRBJ1-2; 7 positions match TRBD1. Germline loops: CDR1 SGDLS, CDR2 YYNGEE. V dropped 5 bases and J dropped 6; count of bases not matched to a gene: 7. The CDR3 loop spans 13 amino acids. Written as DNA, the CDR3 is TGTGCCAGCAGGGGGACGACAGGGAATGGCTACACCTTC. Translation: CASRGTTGNGYTF.

This clone was recorded a few times. The junction differs from germline at one of its ends, possibly a read error. The chain has TRBV6-8 and TRBJ1-1; the D gene is possibly TRBD1 (5 bases). Per the germline V gene, CDR1 is MNHGY and CDR2 is SAAAGT. The CDR3 loop spans 13 amino acids. The CDR3 protein is CAISREGDTEAFF. Here the CDR3 DNA reads TGTGCCATCAGTAGGGAAGGGGACACTGAAGCTTTCTTT.

This chain joins TRBV15 and TRBJ2-7, with 7 bases aligning to TRBD1. Trimming removed 3 bases from V and 6 bases from J; junction bases left unmatched: 11. The length of the CDR3 is 15 residues. Germline V gene lookup returns CDR1 LNHNV and CDR2 YYDKDF (reference sequence). The CDR3 here is CATSSDREPTTEQYF. CDR3 nucleotides: TGTGCCACCAGCAGTGACAGGGAGCCCACTACCGAGCAGTACTTC.

This sequence joins TRBV19 and TRBJ2-7; 10 bases are a match to TRBD1. The CDR3 has 15 residues. Unmatched junction bases numbered 10, after V lost 6 bases and J lost 5 bases. Per the germline V gene, CDR1 is LNHDA and CDR2 is SQIVND (reference sequence). CDR3 in DNA: TGTGCCAGTAGACTGACAGGGGGCTCAGGACACGAGCAGTACTTC. Its translation is CASRLTGGSGHEQYF.

This clone came up a few times. V gene TRBV11-3 combines with J gene TRBJ1-2; D is possibly TRBD1 (5 bases). Germline CDR1 reads SGHNT; CDR2 reads YENEEA. The CDR3 runs to 14 residues. V lost 4 bases and J lost 3, with 12 bases in between. The DNA for the CDR3 is TGTGCCAGCAGCTCCGGGACCGCAGACTATGGCTACACCTTC. It is translated as CASSSGTADYGYTF. Full variable domain (outside the CDR3, taken from reference TRBV11-3 and TRBJ1-2): EAGVVQSPRYKIIEKKQPVAFWCNPISGHNTLYWYLQNLGQGPELLIRYENEEAVDDSQLPKDRFSAERLKGVDSTLKIQPAELGDSAVYLCASSSGTADYGYTFGSGTRLTVV.

This rearrangement joins TRBV19 to TRBJ2-7; 8 bases align to TRBD1. This CDR3 region has 14 residues. J lost 0 bases, V lost 4 bases, and 2 bases had no gene match. Germline V CDR1 and CDR2: LNHDA, SQIVND (reference sequence). CDR3 nucleotide sequence: TGTGCCAGTAGTACAGGGGGCGCCTCCTACGAGCAGTACTTC. Its translation: CASSTGGASYEQYF.

The chain combines TRBV19 with TRBJ1-1, with 7 bases identical to TRBD1. V dropped 4 bases and J dropped 5; count of bases not matched to a gene: 13. The CDR3 runs to 16 residues. Per the germline V gene, CDR1 is LNHDA and CDR2 is SQIVND (reference sequence). DNA of the CDR3: TGTGCCAGTAGTACACTTTCTAGGGGGCGCGGGACTGAAGCTTTCTTT. It specifies CASSTLSRGRGTEAFF. Full variable domain (rest looked up from reference TRBV19 and TRBJ1-1): DGGITQSPKYLFRKEGQNVTLSCEQNLNHDAMYWYRQDPGQGLRLIYYSQIVNDFQKGDIAEGYSVSREKKESFPLTVTSAQKNPTAFYLCASSTLSRGRGTEAFFGQGTRLTVV.

Judged by abundance, this clone is hyperexpanded. The chain couples TRBV11-3 to TRBJ1-1; D possibly corresponds to TRBD1 (5 bases). The CDR3 covers 14 residues. CDR1 and CDR2 (germline): SGHNT, YENEEA. V lost 2 bases, J lost 4 bases, and 11 bases lay in between. CDR3 sequence (DNA): TGTGCCAGCAGCTTAATTGGGGGGAGCACTGAAGCTTTCTTT. The encoded protein is CASSLIGGSTEAFF.

A few counts support this clone. The V call is TRBV28, the J call TRBJ2-7, with 7 positions matching TRBD2. This CDR3 contains 15 residues. CDR1 and CDR2 from the germline V gene are MDHEN and SYDVKM. The J segment lost 1 base and the V segment lost 6 bases, leaving 9 bases of the junction unmatched. Here the CDR3 reads CASSSLAGVSYEQYF. The CDR3 DNA reads as TGTGCCAGCAGCTCCCTGGCGGGGGTATCCTACGAGCAGTACTTC.

This clone came up a few times. The J gene is TRBJ1-4, the V gene TRBV11-3, with TRBD1 as a possible D gene (5 bases). This CDR3 is 15 amino acids long. CDR1 is SGHNT, CDR2 YENEEA, per germline. V lost 5 bases and J 3 bases, leaving 13 bases between the germline ends. The CDR3 DNA is TGTGCCAGCAGCCTTATTTGGGGACCTAATGAAAAACTGTTTTTT. Encoded protein: CASSLIWGPNEKLFF.

The chain is built from TRBV19 and TRBJ1-5, with a tentative D call TRBD1 (6 bases). Germline V gene sequence: CDR1 LNHDA, CDR2 SQIVND (reference sequence). The CDR3 is 14 amino acids. Trimming took off 5 bases at V and 3 bases at J, with 11 bases between the two ends. The CDR3 region has the DNA TGTGCCAGTAGTCGTGGGGGCTTCAATCAGCCCCAGCATTTT. Translating it yields CASSRGGFNQPQHF.

This clone was observed a handful of times. The rearrangement uses TRBV6-8 and TRBJ2-3; 7 bases match TRBD2. The CDR3 spans 18 residues. With V trimmed by 6 bases and J by 2 bases, 17 bases remained unmatched. Germline-derived CDR1 and CDR2 are MNHGY and SAAAGT. The CDR3 nucleotides read TGTGCCAGCAGCTCCCAAGGAACACTAGCGCGCTACACAGATACGCAGTATTTT. Translation gives CASSSQGTLARYTDTQYF.

In its sample, this clone was seen a few times. V and J are TRBV9 and TRBJ2-7; no reliable D call. Trimming cost V 4 bases and J 5 bases, with 19 bases left between them. The CDR3 is 15 amino acids. CDR1 and CDR2 from the germline V gene are SGDLS and YYNGEE. This chain's CDR3 is CASSLEGRPLDEQYF. CDR3 bases: TGTGCCAGCAGCCTGGAAGGACGCCCCCTGGACGAGCAGTACTTC.

V is TRBV11-3 and J is TRBJ2-2; 7 bases match TRBD1. The V gene's germline CDR1 is SGHNT and CDR2 YENEEA. Trimming at V came to 5 bases and at J to 7 bases, leaving 13 bases not matched to a gene. The CDR3 is 16 residues long. The chain's CDR3 is CASSRIQGRGDGELFF. The DNA of the CDR3 is TGTGCCAGCAGCAGAATACAGGGGAGAGGGGACGGGGAGCTGTTTTTT.

This clone was picked up a small number of times. The rearrangement joins TRBV19 to TRBJ1-5; TRBD1 might be the D (6 bases). The V end was cut by 4 bases, the J end by 6 bases, with 10 bases between. CDR3 length: 13 amino acids. Germline V gene lookup returns CDR1 LNHDA and CDR2 SQIVND (reference sequence). The CDR3 DNA is TGTGCCAGTAGTAGCCAACAGGGTCAGCCCCAGCATTTT. This sequence encodes CASSSQQGQPQHF.

This chain links TRBV18 with TRBJ2-7; 9 bases map to TRBD1. V lost 6 bases and J lost 2; bases outside the gene matches: 5. There are 14 residues in the CDR3. CDR1 and CDR2 from the germline V gene are KGHSH and LQKENI. The CDR3 DNA reads TGTGCCAGCTCCCAAGGACAGGGGACCTACGAGCAGTACTTC. Amino acid sequence: CASSQGQGTYEQYF.

The chain has TRBV30 and TRBJ1-1; possible D gene TRBD1, 5 bases. V lost 4 bases and J 5 bases, leaving 8 bases between the germline ends. Germline V gene sequence: CDR1 GTSNPN, CDR2 SVGIG (reference sequence). The CDR3 extends over 11 amino acids. CDR3 sequence: CAWNRWTEAFF. CDR3 sequence (DNA): TGTGCCTGGAACAGGTGGACTGAAGCTTTCTTT.

A few counts support this clone. The rearrangement uses TRBV6-8 and TRBJ1-1; D is unclear. This CDR3 is built from 13 residues. V dropped 3 bases and J dropped 0 bases, with 5 bases sitting between them. From germline, CDR1 is MNHGY and CDR2 SAAAGT. CDR3 protein: CASSYLVNTEAFF. The CDR3 coding sequence is TGTGCCAGCAGTTATTTGGTGAACACTGAAGCTTTCTTT.

This clone was found a few times. V gene TRBV28 combines with J gene TRBJ2-3; TRBD1 matches 10 bases. V dropped 6 bases and J dropped 2; count of bases not matched to a gene: 8. This CDR3 is built from 16 residues. Germline V gene data show CDR1 as MDHEN and CDR2 as SYDVKM. The CDR3 DNA sequence: TGTGCCAGCAGGACAGGGGGCCCAGTCAACACAGATACGCAGTATTTT. It specifies CASRTGGPVNTDTQYF. The full variable domain, its missing parts supplied by reference TRBV28 and TRBJ2-3, is DVKVTQSSRYLVKRTGEKVFLECVQDMDHENMFWYRQDPGLGLRLIYFSYDVKMKEKGDIPEGYSVSREKKERFSLILESASTNQTSMYLCASRTGGPVNTDTQYFGPGTRLTVL.

Here the CDR3 reads CASSYSMGLAVLSYNEQFF. CDR3 DNA: TGTGCCAGCAGTTACTCGATGGGACTAGCGGTTCTTTCCTACAATGAGCAGTTCTTC. The rearrangement uses TRBV6-8 and TRBJ2-1, with TRBD2 identical over 11 bases. This CDR3 is 19 amino acids long. Trimming cost V 0 bases and J 1 base; bases outside gene matches: 8. Germline CDR1 and CDR2: MNHGY and SAAAGT.

This clone qualifies as large. CDR3 DNA: TGTGCCTCGAGACCGGGACAGGGGGCTGGAAACACCATATATTTT. It encodes CASRPGQGAGNTIYF. The rearrangement joins TRBV19 to TRBJ1-3; 11 bases agree with TRBD1. The CDR3 extends over 15 amino acids. Germline V gene lookup returns CDR1 LNHDA and CDR2 SQIVND (reference sequence). With 11 bases clipped from V and 2 bases from J, the junction kept 8 bases outside the gene matches.

This clone was seen only a few times. This chain links TRBV11-3 with TRBJ1-2; unclear D gene. Germline CDR1 SGHNT, CDR2 YENEEA. This CDR3 contains 14 residues. V was clipped by 4 bases and J by 2 bases, with 11 bases between them. For the CDR3, the DNA is TGTGCCAGCAGCTCTCCGCTGGGGAACTATGGCTACACCTTC. Its translation: CASSSPLGNYGYTF.

By sample share, this clone is medium-sized (0.01 to 0.1%). The rearrangement links TRBV11-3 to TRBJ2-2; D is unresolved. The CDR3 sequence is 15 residues long. The germline CDR1 and CDR2 sequences are SGHNT and YENEEA. The V end lost 1 base, the J end lost 4 bases, and 10 bases lay between the germline ends. The CDR3 loop is CASSLVRFSTGELFF. CDR3 DNA sequence: TGTGCCAGCAGCTTAGTCCGGTTCTCCACCGGGGAGCTGTTTTTT.

This clone has a single count. The chain couples TRBV30 to TRBJ2-3; maybe TRBD2 (6 bases). This CDR3 is built from 13 residues. V was shortened by 3 bases and J by 3 bases, with 10 bases between the two germline ends. Germline CDR1 GTSNPN, CDR2 SVGIG (reference sequence). The CDR3 bases are TGTGCCTGGAGAGGAGGGCAGACAGATACGCAGTATTTT. Translation gives CAWRGGQTDTQYF.